This TCR beta chain was captured in a study of CD8 T cells in ankylosing spondylitis. Overall study results and limits: Reactive arthritis synovial fluid and blood previously showed some of these motif variants. Reports say disease-linked clones showed up significantly more in matched ankylosing spondylitis synovial fluid. Apparently characteristic of ankylosing spondylitis blood was a TCR beta motif (under ten highly homologous variants). With a CD8+ phenotype, disease-linked clones were relatively rare in peripheral blood.

Quantitative barcoded 5'-RACE was used to prepare TCR beta libraries. TCRdb re-called the 5' RACE reads with MiXCR, one entry per CDR3 protein. The table records 750,000 to 850,000 distinct CDR3 sequences, roughly 12% of them present only once. The CDR3 is 15 amino acids. The germline V gene has CDR1 SEHNR and CDR2 FQNEAQ (reference sequence). J was trimmed by 3 bases and V by 8 bases; bases with no gene match: 12. This clonotype was seen a handful of times. Antigen unknown. The receptor comes from a male donor with ankylosing spondylitis. The chain has TRBV7-9 and TRBJ1-1, with 7 positions matching TRBD1. The specimen sequenced was blood, either unsorted or a sorted T cell fraction (not recorded which). The CDR3 loop reads CASPPLGRGDTEAFF. CDR3 DNA: TGTGCCAGCCCTCCTCTCGGCAGGGGGGACACTGAAGCTTTCTTT.